This TCR beta chain originates from a study of T cells after yellow fever vaccination. Generation of TCR cDNA used 5'RACE template switching (which added a universal primer site and UMIs). TCRdb analysed the 5' RACE reads with MiXCR anew, one entry per CDR3 protein. The data contain around 350,000 distinct CDR3 sequences, 9.5% to 13% of them seen just once; the ten biggest clones take up around 19%. This clonotype has more than one count but fewer than ten. As yet, its antigen is unknown. V was shortened by 0 bases and J by 0 bases, with 7 bases between the two germline ends. Germline V gives CDR1 SGHNT, CDR2 YYREEE (reference sequence). This CDR3 comprises 14 residues. General study results and limits: Few clonotypes appeared in both CD4 and CD8 compartments. Post-booster repertoires again held most primary-vaccination clones (about 96% CD4, about 88% CD8).

This chain uses TRBV5-4 with TRBJ2-7, with D unresolved. Sequencing used PBMCs, obtained on the day of the first yellow fever vaccination. This TCR was recovered from a man between 18 and 29 years old who received the YFV17D yellow fever vaccine. The CDR3 reads CASSLGGISYEQYF. In DNA form, the CDR3 reads TGTGCCAGCAGCTTGGGAGGTATCTCCTACGAGCAGTACTTC.